This is a list of T cell receptor beta chains from one sample in a study of blood T cell repertoires in COVID-19. The data were produced by immunoSEQ multiplex PCR, yet TCRdb's version contains in-frame clones alone and is incomplete. The profile covers fewer than 150,000 clones, with 87% appearing a single time and 25% to 30% taken by the ten largest. The specimen was peripheral blood. These TCRs come from a woman in her 70s with acute or convalescent COVID-19. The CDR3 runs from the conserved cysteine through the conserved F or W. Each record gives: clone size, V gene, J gene, D gene, CDR3 protein, CDR3 DNA. D genes are given only for firm matches. The size field is filled for only some rows; it gives once, few, many or a size class.

.	TRBV5-4	TRBJ2-1	.	CASSLAGQLYNEQFF	TGTGCCAGCAGCTTGGCTGGACAGCTCTACAATGAGCAGTTCTTC
.	TRBV4-1	TRBJ2-3	TRBD2	CASSQARAGGPQSDTQYF	TGCGCCAGCAGCCAAGCGCGGGCGGGGGGGCCCCAGTCAGATACGCAGTATTTT
.	TRBV10-1	TRBJ2-5	.	CASSDTGQETQYF	TGCGCCAGCAGTGATACAGGCCAAGAGACCCAGTACTTC
.	TRBV18	TRBJ1-1	.	CASSLRSGDTEAFF	TGTGCCAGCTCACTCCGTTCGGGGGACACTGAAGCTTTCTTT
.	TRBV30	TRBJ2-3	TRBD2	CAWTALAGWPLTDTQYF	TGTGCCTGGACCGCACTAGCGGGGTGGCCCCTCACAGATACGCAGTATTTT
once	TRBV5-1	TRBJ2-2	.	CASTVNSIRSGELFF	TGCGCCAGCACTGTGAACAGCATTCGTTCCGGGGAGCTGTTTTTT
.	TRBV11-2	TRBJ1-2	TRBD1	CASTTGAGGSFGYTF	TGTGCCAGCACCACAGGGGCGGGGGGCAGTTTTGGCTACACCTTC
.	TRBV4-2	TRBJ2-1	.	CASSQEARRSNEQFF	TGTGCCAGCAGCCAAGAGGCGAGGAGGTCCAATGAGCAGTTCTTC
.	TRBV19	TRBJ1-1	TRBD1	CASTTGGKVEAFF	TGTGCCAGTACCACAGGGGGAAAAGTCGAAGCTTTCTTT
.	TRBV5-1	TRBJ2-4	TRBD1	CASSLAVPGQGKLLAKNIQYF	TGCGCCAGCAGCTTGGCGGTACCGGGACAGGGCAAATTACTAGCCAAAAACATTCAGTACTTC
.	TRBV2	TRBJ2-5	TRBD2	CASRSRLAGGGETQYF	TGTGCCAGCAGGTCCCGACTAGCGGGGGGCGGAGAGACCCAGTACTTC
.	TRBV3-1/TRBV3-2	TRBJ1-2	TRBD1	CASSQVGTGDSGYTF	TGTGCCAGCAGCCAAGTAGGGACAGGGGATAGCGGCTACACCTTC
once	TRBV27	TRBJ2-7	.	CASRLTFAHPPSYEQYF	TGTGCCAGCAGATTAACGTTCGCCCATCCCCCTAGCTACGAGCAGTACTTC
.	TRBV28	TRBJ2-1	TRBD2	CASSSSGGYYNEQFF	TGTGCCAGCAGCTCTAGCGGGGGGTATTACAATGAGCAGTTCTTC
.	TRBV18	TRBJ1-2	TRBD1	CASSSAGTEIYSDYGYTF	TGTGCCAGCTCTTCCGCCGGGACAGAGATATACTCCGACTATGGCTACACCTTC
.	TRBV15	TRBJ2-5	TRBD2	CATSTPGGGSQETQYF	TGTGCCACCAGCACGCCGGGGGGGGGCTCCCAAGAGACCCAGTACTTC
once	TRBV6-2/TRBV6-3	TRBJ2-5	.	CASIPAGFLDQETQYF	TGTGCCAGCATCCCCGCGGGGTTTTTAGACCAAGAGACCCAGTACTTC
.	TRBV10-2	TRBJ1-2	.	CASNPTGRDYGYTF	TGCGCCAGCAACCCAACAGGTCGTGACTATGGCTACACCTTC
.	TRBV28	TRBJ1-1	TRBD1	CASSDPGGRTEAFF	TGTGCCAGCAGTGATCCAGGGGGGCGCACTGAAGCTTTCTTT
.	TRBV10-3	TRBJ2-1	.	CAISVGGFTYNEQFF	TGTGCCATCAGTGTCGGCGGCTTCACCTACAATGAGCAGTTCTTC
.	TRBV27	TRBJ2-2	TRBD2	CASSSGLAGFGELFF	TGTGCCAGCAGTTCAGGACTAGCGGGTTTCGGGGAGCTGTTTTTT
.	TRBV7-3	TRBJ2-5	TRBD1	CASSGGGQGETQYF	TGTGCCAGCAGCGGGGGTGGACAGGGAGAGACCCAGTACTTC
.	TRBV6-5	TRBJ1-4	TRBD1	CASRMDRVNEKLFF	TGTGCCAGCAGGATGGACAGGGTTAATGAAAAACTGTTTTTT
.	TRBV20-1	TRBJ1-1	.	CSASEARGMDTEAFF	TGCAGTGCTAGTGAGGCTCGGGGTATGGACACTGAAGCTTTCTTT
.	TRBV5-6	TRBJ2-1	.	CASSLVSEQFF	TGTGCCAGCAGCTTGGTTAGTGAGCAGTTCTTC
once	TRBV5-1	TRBJ2-3	TRBD2	CASKLAPDERDTQYF	TGCGCCAGCAAACTAGCGCCGGATGAAAGAGATACGCAGTATTTT
.	TRBV2	TRBJ1-5	TRBD1	CASNRPETGPQPQHF	TGTGCCAGCAACCGTCCAGAGACAGGGCCTCAGCCCCAGCATTTT
once	TRBV5-1	TRBJ1-6	.	CASSEASLTPLHF	TGCGCCAGCAGCGAGGCTAGCCTGACACCCCTCCACTTT
.	TRBV3-1/TRBV3-2	TRBJ2-2	TRBD2	CASSPHPWASGGNTGELFF	TGTGCCAGCAGCCCCCACCCCTGGGCTAGCGGGGGGAACACCGGGGAGCTGTTTTTT
.	TRBV19	TRBJ2-7	.	CASSITLDSIGYEQYF	TGTGCCAGTAGTATTACACTGGACAGTATCGGGTACGAGCAGTACTTC
once	TRBV5-6	TRBJ2-5	TRBD1	CASSWDREVETQYF	TGTGCCAGCAGCTGGGACAGAGAGGTAGAGACCCAGTACTTC
once	TRBV28	TRBJ1-1	.	CASSALGALNTEAFF	TGTGCCAGCAGCGCCCTTGGAGCCTTAAACACTGAAGCTTTCTTT
.	TRBV2	TRBJ1-1	.	CASSEGLGTEAFF	TGTGCCAGCAGTGAGGGGCTGGGCACTGAAGCTTTCTTT
.	TRBV18	TRBJ1-4	.	CASSPGTFVLFF	TGTGCCAGCTCGCCGGGGACTTTTGTGCTGTTTTTT
.	TRBV25-1	TRBJ2-3	.	CASSSSGRGDTQYF	TGTGCCAGCAGCTCGAGCGGACGCGGTGATACGCAGTATTTT
.	TRBV4-1	TRBJ1-4	.	CASSQGGRLSNEKLFF	TGCGCCAGCAGCCAAGGGGGGAGGCTGTCTAATGAAAAACTGTTTTTT
.	TRBV29-1	TRBJ2-6	.	CSVATGAPSGANVLTF	TGCAGCGTAGCAACTGGGGCCCCCTCTGGGGCCAACGTCCTGACTTTC
.	TRBV5-1	TRBJ2-1	TRBD1	CASSPGTGGLGNEQFF	TGCGCCAGCAGCCCAGGGACAGGGGGCCTGGGGAATGAGCAGTTCTTC
.	TRBV18	TRBJ1-4	TRBD1	CASSTSGTGNEKLFF	TGTGCCAGCTCGACCAGTGGGACAGGGAATGAAAAACTGTTTTTT
.	TRBV3-1/TRBV3-2	TRBJ2-1	TRBD2	CASSGGGALSSYNEQFF	TGTGCCAGCAGCGGGGGAGGGGCTCTAAGCTCCTACAATGAGCAGTTCTTC
.	TRBV6-5	TRBJ2-7	TRBD2	CASRRTSAAYEQYF	TGTGCCAGCCGGCGGACTAGCGCAGCCTACGAGCAGTACTTC
.	TRBV29-1	TRBJ1-2	.	CSVASSYGYTF	TGCAGCGTTGCCAGTTCCTATGGCTACACCTTC
.	TRBV6-1	TRBJ1-2	.	CASSEGGARRLGYTF	TGTGCCAGCAGTGAAGGTGGGGCCAGGCGATTAGGCTACACCTTC
.	TRBV7-9	TRBJ1-1	.	CASSLAGAENTEAFF	TGTGCCAGCAGCTTAGCGGGGGCAGAGAACACTGAAGCTTTCTTT
.	TRBV6-5	TRBJ2-1	TRBD2	CASSYSRTSLNEQFF	TGTGCCAGCAGTTACTCAAGGACTAGCCTCAATGAGCAGTTCTTC
.	TRBV4-2	TRBJ2-3	.	CASSQRTGGGSDTQYF	TGTGCCAGCAGCCAACGCACCGGCGGGGGCTCAGATACGCAGTATTTT
.	TRBV2	TRBJ1-4	.	CASSFGLNNEKLFF	TGTGCCAGCTCCTTTGGGCTGAATAATGAAAAACTGTTTTTT
.	TRBV3-1/TRBV3-2	TRBJ1-4	TRBD1	CASSQDRQGAGGQLFF	TGTGCCAGCAGCCAAGATCGACAGGGGGCTGGCGGACAACTGTTTTTT
.	TRBV7-2	TRBJ1-5	TRBD1	CASSGQGDQPQHF	TGTGCCAGCAGCGGACAGGGGGATCAGCCCCAGCATTTT
.	TRBV2	TRBJ1-6	.	CASTPSGSPLHF	TGTGCCAGCACACCTTCGGGTTCACCCCTCCACTTT
.	TRBV6-1	TRBJ1-6	TRBD1	CASSEAGTGFSPLHF	TGTGCCAGCAGTGAAGCGGGGACAGGGTTTTCACCCCTCCACTTT
.	TRBV24-1	TRBJ2-1	TRBD2	CATSGGGSYNEQFF	TGTGCCACCAGTGGGGGGGGGTCCTACAATGAGCAGTTCTTC
.	TRBV19	TRBJ2-7	.	CASTDAGGGTYEQYF	TGTGCCAGTACCGATGCTGGAGGCGGCACCTACGAGCAGTACTTC
.	TRBV15	TRBJ1-1	.	CATSGGSVLNTEAFF	TGTGCCACCAGCGGAGGGTCAGTGTTGAACACTGAAGCTTTCTTT
.	TRBV5-1	TRBJ2-7	.	CASSLWGVEQYF	TGCGCCAGCAGCTTGTGGGGAGTCGAGCAGTACTTC
.	TRBV6-5	TRBJ2-3	TRBD1	CASLMTGITDTQYF	TGTGCCAGCCTAATGACAGGGATCACAGATACGCAGTATTTT
.	TRBV7-8	TRBJ2-7	TRBD1	CASSFRGTGFYEQYF	TGTGCCAGCAGCTTCCGCGGGACAGGATTTTACGAGCAGTACTTC
once	TRBV15	TRBJ1-3	.	CATSRATSGNTIYF	TGTGCCACCAGCAGAGCTACCTCTGGAAACACCATATATTTT
.	TRBV5-1	TRBJ1-4	TRBD1	CASSLSPTGAANEKLFF	TGCGCCAGCAGCTTGTCCCCGACAGGGGCAGCCAATGAAAAACTGTTTTTT